This TCR beta chain comes out of a study of vaccination effects on CD4 cells after COVID-19. General study results and limits: Healthy vaccinees' vaccine-induced clones included only 1 of 255 cross-reacting with common cold coronaviruses.

After less than 11 days in culture, the CD4+ T cells were isolated. Participants received two doses of either the BNT162b2 or mRNA-1273 vaccine. This clone has a handful of counts. Its antigen is unknown. TCRdb's copy holds only in-frame clones and misses some; the assay was immunoSEQ multiplex PCR. The table has around 50,000 clones, about 70% seen once. Germline values: CDR1 SGHNT, CDR2 YYREEE (reference sequence). Germline trimming cut 4 bases from V and 5 bases from J; bases unmatched to any gene: 7. The CDR3 has 15 residues. V gene TRBV5-4 combines with J gene TRBJ1-3; 9 nucleotides match TRBD1. The sequences come from CD4+ T cells from PBMCs cultured without peptide, collected after COVID-19 vaccination. The receptor was derived from a human donor who received a COVID-19 vaccine. CDR3 residues: CASSRGQGERNTIYF. DNA for the CDR3: TGTGCCAGCAGCCGGGGACAGGGAGAGCGAAACACCATATATTTT.